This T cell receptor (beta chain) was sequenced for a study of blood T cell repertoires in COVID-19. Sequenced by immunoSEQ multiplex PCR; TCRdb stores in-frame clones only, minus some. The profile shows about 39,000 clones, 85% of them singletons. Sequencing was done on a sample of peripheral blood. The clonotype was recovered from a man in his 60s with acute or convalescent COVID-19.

The CDR3 DNA is TGTGCCAGCAGCTATACTAGATCTTCGAACACCGGGGAGCTGTTTTTT. It specifies CASSYTRSSNTGELFF. This chain uses TRBV7-3 with TRBJ2-2; D might be TRBD2 (5 bases). From germline, CDR1 is SGHTA and CDR2 FQGTGA. V dropped 4 bases and J dropped 0 bases, with 12 bases sitting between them. The CDR3 is made up of 16 amino acids.